This T cell receptor beta chain is from a study of cytomegalovirus exposure and HLA in healthy donors. Whole-study results and caveats: According to a subsequent analysis, TCR clusters identified in the first cohort showed a tendency to co-occur across the 120 validation repertoires.

Comments on this clone: Its antigen is not known.

Sequencing was performed with immunoSEQ multiplex PCR; in TCRdb, only in-frame clones are kept and a portion is missing. In the table there are roughly 130,000 clones, nearly 90% of which are singletons. What was sequenced was PBMCs. The sequence came from a man younger than 45 in good health and CMV-seronegative.

The CDR3 protein is CASGLTGNTEAFF. In DNA form, the CDR3 reads TGTGCTAGTGGTTTGACAGGGAACACTGAAGCTTTCTTT. The V gene is TRBV12-5, the J gene TRBJ1-1; a weak D match, TRBD1 (5 bases). The CDR3 runs to 13 residues. The germline V gene encodes CDR1 LGHNT and CDR2 FRNRAP. Between the trimmed V and J ends, which lost 2 bases and 1 base, there was a span of 5 bases.